One sample yielded the 3 T cell receptor beta chains listed below, sequenced in a study of Ad26.COV2.S vaccination and SARS-CoV-2 variants. Only in-frame clones appear in the TCRdb table, and some are missing; sequencing was by immunoSEQ multiplex PCR. The sample contains around 300,000 clones, around 90% of which appear only once. As to treatment: 19 received Ad26.COV2.S at low or high dose, single or two shots; 5 received placebo; per-sample allocation not given. Specimen acquisition occurred on day 63 following the initial vaccine or placebo injection. Specimen: peripheral blood, collected in a trial of Ad26.COV2.S vaccine versus placebo. Receptor source: a person aged 18-65 years who received the Ad26.COV2.S COVID-19 vaccine or a placebo.

The rearrangement joins TRBV7-8 to TRBJ1-4, with a possible D match to TRBD1 (5 bases). The V gene lost 5 bases and the J gene lost 7 bases, with 20 bases spanning the gap. The CDR3 is 16 amino acids. Germline CDR1 SGHVS, CDR2 FQNEAQ. The CDR3 sequence is CASSPQTEGAAEKLFF. CDR3 in DNA: TGTGCCAGCAGCCCACAAACGGAAGGGGCTGCTGAAAAACTGTTTTTT.

The chain couples TRBV11-2 to TRBJ2-1, with unresolved D. Between the trimmed V and J ends, which lost 1 base and 7 bases, there was a span of 11 bases. This CDR3 region has 14 residues. The germline gives CDR1 SGHAT, CDR2 FQNNGV. CDR3 loop: CASSLVGISNEQFF. In DNA, the CDR3 is TGTGCCAGCAGCTTAGTTGGGATTTCAAATGAGCAGTTCTTC.

This clone appeared a few times. The rearrangement joins TRBV29-1 to TRBJ1-3; 7 bases agree with TRBD1. The CDR3 length is 16 residues. Trimming took 6 bases from V and 8 from J; bases not matched to a gene: 19. Germline CDR1 and CDR2: SQVTM and ANQGSEA. CDR3 sequence (DNA): TGCAGCGTCGACGGGGGTTACAGGGGCCAGGTGGACACCATATATTTT. Translated, it gives CSVDGGYRGQVDTIYF. Full variable domain (remainder filled in from reference TRBV29-1 and TRBJ1-3): SAVISQKPSRDICQRGTSLTIQCQVDSQVTMMFWYRQQPGQSLTLIATANQGSEATYESGFVIDKFPISRPNLTFSTLTVSNMSPEDSSIYLCSVDGGYRGQVDTIYFGEGSWLTVV.